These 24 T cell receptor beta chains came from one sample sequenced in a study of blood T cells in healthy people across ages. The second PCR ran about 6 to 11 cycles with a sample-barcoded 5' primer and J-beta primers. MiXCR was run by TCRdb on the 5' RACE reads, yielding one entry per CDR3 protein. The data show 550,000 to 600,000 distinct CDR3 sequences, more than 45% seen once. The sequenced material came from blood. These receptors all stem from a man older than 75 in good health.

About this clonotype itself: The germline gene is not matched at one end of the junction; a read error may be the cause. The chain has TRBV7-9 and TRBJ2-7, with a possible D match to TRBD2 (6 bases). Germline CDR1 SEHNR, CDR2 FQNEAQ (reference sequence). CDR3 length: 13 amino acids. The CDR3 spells CASCLGRYREQYF. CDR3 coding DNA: TGTGCCAGCTGCTTAGGGAGGTACAGGGAGCAGTACTTC.

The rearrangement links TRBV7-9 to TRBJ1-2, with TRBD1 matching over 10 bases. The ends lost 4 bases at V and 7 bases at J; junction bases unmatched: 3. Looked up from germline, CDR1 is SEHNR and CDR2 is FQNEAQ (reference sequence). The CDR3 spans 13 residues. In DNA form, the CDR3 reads TGTGCCAGCAGCTCAGGACAGGGGGGTGGCTACACCTTC. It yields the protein CASSSGQGGGYTF.

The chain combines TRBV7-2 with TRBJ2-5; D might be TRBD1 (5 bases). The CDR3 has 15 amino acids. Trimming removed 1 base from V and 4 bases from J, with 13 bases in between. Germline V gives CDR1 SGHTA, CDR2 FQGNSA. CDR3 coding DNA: TGTGCCAGCAGCTTAGTCTTAGGGGTTCGAGAGACCCAGTACTTC. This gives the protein CASSLVLGVRETQYF.

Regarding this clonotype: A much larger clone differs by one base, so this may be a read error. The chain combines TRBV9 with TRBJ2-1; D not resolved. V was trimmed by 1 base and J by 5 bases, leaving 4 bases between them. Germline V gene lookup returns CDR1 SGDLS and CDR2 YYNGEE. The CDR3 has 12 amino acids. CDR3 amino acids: CASSVTHNEQFF. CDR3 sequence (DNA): TGTGCCAGCAGCGTAACTCACAATGAGCAGTTCTTC.

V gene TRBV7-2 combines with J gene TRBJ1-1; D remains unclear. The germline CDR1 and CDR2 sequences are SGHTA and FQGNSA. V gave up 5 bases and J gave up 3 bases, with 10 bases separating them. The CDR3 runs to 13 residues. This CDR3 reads CASSTGTHTEAFF. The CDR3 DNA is TGTGCCAGCAGCACCGGAACCCACACTGAAGCTTTCTTT.

The CDR3 loop reads CASSTLAETYNEQFF. Written as DNA, the CDR3 is TGTGCCAGCAGCACACTAGCGGAAACTTACAATGAGCAGTTCTTC. The chain recombines TRBV9 with TRBJ2-1; 8 nucleotides line up with TRBD2. Trimming took 4 bases from V and 4 from J; bases not matched to a gene: 7. This CDR3 has 15 residues. Germline V lookup: CDR1 SGDLS, CDR2 YYNGEE. The full variable domain, in which reference TRBV9 and TRBJ2-1 provide the parts outside the CDR3, is DSGVTQTPKHLITATGQRVTLRCSPRSGDLSVYWYQQSLDQGLQFLIQYYNGEERAKGNILERFSAQQFPDLHSELNLSSLELGDSALYFCASSTLAETYNEQFFGPGTRLTVL.

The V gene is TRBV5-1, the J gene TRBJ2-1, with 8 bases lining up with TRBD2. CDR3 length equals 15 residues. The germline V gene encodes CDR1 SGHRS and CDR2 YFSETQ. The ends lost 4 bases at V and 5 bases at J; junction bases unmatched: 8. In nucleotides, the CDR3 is TGCGCCAGCAGCCCCCCCAGCGGGGGCCACAATGAGCAGTTCTTC. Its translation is CASSPPSGGHNEQFF.

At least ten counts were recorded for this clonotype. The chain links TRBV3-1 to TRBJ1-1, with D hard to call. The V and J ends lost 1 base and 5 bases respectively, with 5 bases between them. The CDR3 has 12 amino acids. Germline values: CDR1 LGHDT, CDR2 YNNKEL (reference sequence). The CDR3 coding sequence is TGTGCCAGCAGCCAAGGGGAAACTGAAGCTTTCTTT. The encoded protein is CASSQGETEAFF.

The CDR3 DNA follows: TGCAGTGCTACAGGGGGCATCGACTATGGCTACACCTTC. Translation: CSATGGIDYGYTF. This chain uses TRBV20-1 with TRBJ1-2; TRBD1 agrees at 8 bases. The CDR3 spans 13 residues. Germline assignment: CDR1 DFQATT and CDR2 SNEGSKA (reference sequence). With 4 bases clipped from V and 3 bases from J, the junction kept 4 bases outside the gene matches.

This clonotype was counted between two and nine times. The CDR3 nucleotides read TGCAGCGTTACGATGATAGCGGGAATTAATGAGCAGTTCTTC. It encodes CSVTMIAGINEQFF. The chain carries TRBV29-1 and TRBJ2-1; 8 bases agree with TRBD2. This CDR3 is 14 amino acids long. The germline V gene has CDR1 SQVTM and CDR2 ANQGSEA. J lost 7 bases, V lost 5 bases, and 10 bases had no gene match.

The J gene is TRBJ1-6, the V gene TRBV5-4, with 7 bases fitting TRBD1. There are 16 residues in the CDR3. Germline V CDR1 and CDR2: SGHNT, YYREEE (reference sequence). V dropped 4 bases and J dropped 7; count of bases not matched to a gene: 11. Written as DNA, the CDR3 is TGTGCCAGCAGCCAGGAAAACAGGGGAGGAAATTCACCCCTCCACTTT. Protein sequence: CASSQENRGGNSPLHF.

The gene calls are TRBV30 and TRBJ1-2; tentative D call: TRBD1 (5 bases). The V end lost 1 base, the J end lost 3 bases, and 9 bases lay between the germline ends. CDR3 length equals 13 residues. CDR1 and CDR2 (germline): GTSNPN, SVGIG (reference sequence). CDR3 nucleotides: TGTGCCTGGAGTGGAGGGGACGACTATGGCTACACCTTC. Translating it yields CAWSGGDDYGYTF.

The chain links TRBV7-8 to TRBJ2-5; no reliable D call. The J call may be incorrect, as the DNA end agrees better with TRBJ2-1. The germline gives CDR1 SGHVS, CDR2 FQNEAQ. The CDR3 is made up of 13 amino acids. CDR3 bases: TGTGCCAGCAGCTTCGTCGTTCAAGAGACCCAGTTCTTC. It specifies CASSFVVQETQFF.

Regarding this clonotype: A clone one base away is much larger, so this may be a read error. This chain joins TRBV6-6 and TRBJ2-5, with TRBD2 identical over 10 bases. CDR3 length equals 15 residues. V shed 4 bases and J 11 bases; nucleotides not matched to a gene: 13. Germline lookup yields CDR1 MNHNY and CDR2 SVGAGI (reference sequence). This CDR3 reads CASSSPSGSIYEQYF. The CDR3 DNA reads TGTGCCAGCAGTTCTCCTAGCGGGAGTATCTATGAGCAGTACTTC.

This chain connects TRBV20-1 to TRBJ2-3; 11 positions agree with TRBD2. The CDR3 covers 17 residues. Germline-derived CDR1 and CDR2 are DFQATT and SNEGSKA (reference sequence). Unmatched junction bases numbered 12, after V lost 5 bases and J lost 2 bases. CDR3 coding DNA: TGCAGTGCTCGAAGCACTAGCGGGGGAGGCCTCACAGATACGCAGTATTTT. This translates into CSARSTSGGGLTDTQYF.

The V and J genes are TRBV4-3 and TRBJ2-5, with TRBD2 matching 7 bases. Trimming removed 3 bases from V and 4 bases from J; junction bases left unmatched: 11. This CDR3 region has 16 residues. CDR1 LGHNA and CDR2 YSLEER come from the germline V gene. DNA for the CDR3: TGCGCCAGCAGCCAGGATCTAGCGGAAGGGAGAGAGACCCAGTACTTC. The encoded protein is CASSQDLAEGRETQYF.

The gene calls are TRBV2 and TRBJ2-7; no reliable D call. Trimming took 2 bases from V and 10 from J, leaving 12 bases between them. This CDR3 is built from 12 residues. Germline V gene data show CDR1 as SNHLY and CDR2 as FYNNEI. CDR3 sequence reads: CASSERARSQYF. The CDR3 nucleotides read TGTGCCAGCAGTGAAAGGGCCCGATCCCAGTACTTC.

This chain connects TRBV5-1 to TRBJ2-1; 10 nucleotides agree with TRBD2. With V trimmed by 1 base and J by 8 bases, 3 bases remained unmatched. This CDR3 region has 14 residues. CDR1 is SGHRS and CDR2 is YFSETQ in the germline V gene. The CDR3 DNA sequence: TGCGCCAGCAGCTTGAGCGGGAGGGGGGATGAGCAGTTCTTC. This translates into CASSLSGRGDEQFF.

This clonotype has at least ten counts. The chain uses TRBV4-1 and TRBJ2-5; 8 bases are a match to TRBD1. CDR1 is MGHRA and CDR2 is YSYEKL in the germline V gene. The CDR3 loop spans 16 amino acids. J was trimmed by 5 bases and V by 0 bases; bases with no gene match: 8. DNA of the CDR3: TGCGCCAGCAGCCAAGACTTGGGACAGGTTGGCGAGACCCAGTACTTC. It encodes CASSQDLGQVGETQYF.

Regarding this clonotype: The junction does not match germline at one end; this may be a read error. The CDR3 nucleotides are TGTGCCAGCAGTTTGGGGACTGAAGTTTTCTTT. This sequence encodes CASSLGTEVFF. J is TRBJ1-1 and V is TRBV12-3 or TRBV12-4, with a weak D call TRBD1 (5 bases). There are 11 residues in the CDR3.

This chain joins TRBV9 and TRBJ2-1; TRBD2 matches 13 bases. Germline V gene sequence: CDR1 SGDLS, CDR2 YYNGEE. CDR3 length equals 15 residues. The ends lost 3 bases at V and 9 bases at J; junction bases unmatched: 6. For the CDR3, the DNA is TGTGCCAGCAGCGCGGGACTAGCGGGGCTAAGTGAGCAGTTCTTC. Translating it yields CASSAGLAGLSEQFF.

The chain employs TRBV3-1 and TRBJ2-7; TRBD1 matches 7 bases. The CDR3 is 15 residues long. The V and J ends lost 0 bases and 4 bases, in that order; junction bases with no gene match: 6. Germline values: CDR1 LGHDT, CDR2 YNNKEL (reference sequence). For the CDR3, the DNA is TGTGCCAGCAGCCAAGAACAGGGGAGTGGTTACGAGCAGTACTTC. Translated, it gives CASSQEQGSGYEQYF.

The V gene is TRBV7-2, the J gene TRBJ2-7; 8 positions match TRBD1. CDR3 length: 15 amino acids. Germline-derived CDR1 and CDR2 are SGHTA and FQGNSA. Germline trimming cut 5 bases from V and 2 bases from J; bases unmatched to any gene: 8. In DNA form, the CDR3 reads TGTGCCAGCAGCGTAACAGGGGGTGACACCTACGAGCAGTACTTC. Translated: CASSVTGGDTYEQYF.

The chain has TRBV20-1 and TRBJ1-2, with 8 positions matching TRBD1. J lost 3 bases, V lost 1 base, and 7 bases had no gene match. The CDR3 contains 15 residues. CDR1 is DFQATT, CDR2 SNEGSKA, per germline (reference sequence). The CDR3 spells CSARAYRGEDYGYTF. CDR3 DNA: TGCAGTGCTAGAGCATACAGGGGGGAGGACTATGGCTACACCTTC.